These 5 T cell receptor beta chains originate from one sample sequenced in a study of blood T cell repertoires in COVID-19. Sequenced by immunoSEQ multiplex PCR; TCRdb stores in-frame clones only, minus some. The sample holds 350,000 to 450,000 clones, 70% to 90% seen once. The sequenced material came from peripheral blood. Every receptor here comes from a woman aged 40 to 50 with COVID-19, enrolled during active disease.

The chain is built from TRBV7-2 and TRBJ2-7, with a weak D call TRBD2 (5 bases). There are 13 residues in the CDR3. The germline V and J ends were trimmed by 5 bases and 0 bases, with 8 bases remaining between them. Per the germline V gene, CDR1 is SGHTA and CDR2 is FQGNSA. The CDR3 DNA reads TGTGCCAGCAGCCGGGGATTCTCCTACGAGCAGTACTTC. This codes for CASSRGFSYEQYF.

CDR3 DNA sequence: TGTGCCAGCAGTTCGCCGGGGGAGGAGGGTGAAGCTTTCTTT. The encoded protein is CASSSPGEEGEAFF. The rearrangement links TRBV28 to TRBJ1-1, with a weak D call TRBD1 (5 bases). The CDR3 consists of 14 residues. CDR1 and CDR2 from the germline V gene are MDHEN and SYDVKM. V gave up 4 bases and J gave up 7 bases, with 16 bases separating them. Using reference TRBV28 and TRBJ1-1 for the parts outside the CDR3, the full variable domain is DVKVTQSSRYLVKRTGEKVFLECVQDMDHENMFWYRQDPGLGLRLIYFSYDVKMKEKGDIPEGYSVSREKKERFSLILESASTNQTSMYLCASSSPGEEGEAFFGQGTRLTVV.

This clone was seen a single time. This chain connects TRBV6-2 or TRBV6-3 to TRBJ2-1; no clear D. Germline assignment: CDR1 MNHEY and CDR2 SVGEGT. V lost 2 bases and J 6 bases, leaving 11 bases between the germline ends. This CDR3 comprises 14 residues. DNA of the CDR3: TGTGCCAGCAGTTACACGGCGGCCTCCAATGAGCAGTTCTTC. Translated: CASSYTAASNEQFF.

The CDR3 nucleotides read TGCGCCAGCAGCCCAGGGACAGGTCCCTCTGGAAACACCATATATTTT. Amino acid sequence: CASSPGTGPSGNTIYF. This chain links TRBV4-1 with TRBJ1-3; TRBD1 aligns across 8 bases. The CDR3 is made up of 16 amino acids. V lost 4 bases and J lost 0; bases outside the gene matches: 5. Germline V gives CDR1 MGHRA, CDR2 YSYEKL.

The chain couples TRBV28 to TRBJ2-1, with 9 bases aligning to TRBD2. The CDR3 has 16 amino acids. J gave up 7 bases and V 8 bases, and 15 bases lay outside the gene matches. Looked up from germline, CDR1 is MDHEN and CDR2 is SYDVKM. The CDR3 DNA is TGTGCCAGCCGCGGGACTAGCCGTTCGACGAGGAATGAGCAGTTCTTC. Translating gives CASRGTSRSTRNEQFF.